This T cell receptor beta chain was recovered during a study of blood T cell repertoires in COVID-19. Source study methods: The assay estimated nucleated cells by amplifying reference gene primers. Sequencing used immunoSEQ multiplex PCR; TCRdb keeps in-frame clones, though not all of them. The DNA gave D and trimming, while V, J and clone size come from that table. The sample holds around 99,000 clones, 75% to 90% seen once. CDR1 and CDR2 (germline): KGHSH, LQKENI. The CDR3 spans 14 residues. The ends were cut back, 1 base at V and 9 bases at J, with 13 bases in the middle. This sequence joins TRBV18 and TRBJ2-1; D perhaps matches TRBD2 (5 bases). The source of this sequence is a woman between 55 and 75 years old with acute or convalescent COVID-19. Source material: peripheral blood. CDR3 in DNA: TGTGCCAGCTCACCACGGTCGGGGAAGGGTGAGCAGTTCTTC. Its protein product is CASSPRSGKGEQFF.